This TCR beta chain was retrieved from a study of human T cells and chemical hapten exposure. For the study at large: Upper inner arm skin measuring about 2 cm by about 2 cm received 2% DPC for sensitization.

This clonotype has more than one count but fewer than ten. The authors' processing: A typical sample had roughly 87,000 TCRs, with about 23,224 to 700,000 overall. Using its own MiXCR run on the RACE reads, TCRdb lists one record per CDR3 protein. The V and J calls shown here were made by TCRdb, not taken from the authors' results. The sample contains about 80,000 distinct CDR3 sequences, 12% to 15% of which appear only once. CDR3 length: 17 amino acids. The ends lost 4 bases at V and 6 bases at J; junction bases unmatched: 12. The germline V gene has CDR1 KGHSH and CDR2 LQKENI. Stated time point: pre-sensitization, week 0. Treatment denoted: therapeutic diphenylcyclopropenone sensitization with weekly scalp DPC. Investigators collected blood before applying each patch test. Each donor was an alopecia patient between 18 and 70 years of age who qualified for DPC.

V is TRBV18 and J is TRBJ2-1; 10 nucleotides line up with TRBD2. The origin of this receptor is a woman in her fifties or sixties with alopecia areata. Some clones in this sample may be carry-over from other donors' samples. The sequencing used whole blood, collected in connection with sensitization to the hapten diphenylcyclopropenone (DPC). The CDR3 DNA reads TGTGCCAGCTCACTAAACTCGCAACTAGCGGGGAGCAATGAGCAGTTCTTC. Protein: CASSLNSQLAGSNEQFF.